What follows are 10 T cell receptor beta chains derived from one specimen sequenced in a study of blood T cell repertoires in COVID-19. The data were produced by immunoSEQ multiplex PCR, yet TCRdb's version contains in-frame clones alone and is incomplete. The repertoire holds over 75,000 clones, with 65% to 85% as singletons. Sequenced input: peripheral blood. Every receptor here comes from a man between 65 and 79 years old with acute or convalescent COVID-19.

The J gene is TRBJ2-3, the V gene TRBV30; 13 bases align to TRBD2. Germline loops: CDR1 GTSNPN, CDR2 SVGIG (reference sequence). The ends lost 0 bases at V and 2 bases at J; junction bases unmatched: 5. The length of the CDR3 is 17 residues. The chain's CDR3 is CAWSVGLAGEITDTQYF. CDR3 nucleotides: TGTGCCTGGAGTGTCGGACTAGCGGGGGAGATCACAGATACGCAGTATTTT.

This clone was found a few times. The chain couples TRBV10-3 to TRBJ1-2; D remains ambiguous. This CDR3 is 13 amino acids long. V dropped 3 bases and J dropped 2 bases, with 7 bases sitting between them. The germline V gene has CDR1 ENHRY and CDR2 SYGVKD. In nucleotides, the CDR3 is TGTGCCATCAGTGAATCGCAGAACTATGGCTACACCTTC. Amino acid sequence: CAISESQNYGYTF.

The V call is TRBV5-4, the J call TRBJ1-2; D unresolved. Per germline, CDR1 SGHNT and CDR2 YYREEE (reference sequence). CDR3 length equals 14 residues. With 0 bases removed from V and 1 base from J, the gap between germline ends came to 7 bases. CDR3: CASSLGQNNYGYTF. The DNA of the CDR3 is TGTGCCAGCAGCTTGGGGCAGAATAACTATGGCTACACCTTC.

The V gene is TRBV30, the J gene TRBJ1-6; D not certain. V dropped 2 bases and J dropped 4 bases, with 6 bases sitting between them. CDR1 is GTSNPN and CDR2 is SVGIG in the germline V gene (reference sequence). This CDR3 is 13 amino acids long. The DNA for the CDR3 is TGTGCCTGGAGTACAGAATATAATTCACCCCTCCACTTT. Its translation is CAWSTEYNSPLHF.

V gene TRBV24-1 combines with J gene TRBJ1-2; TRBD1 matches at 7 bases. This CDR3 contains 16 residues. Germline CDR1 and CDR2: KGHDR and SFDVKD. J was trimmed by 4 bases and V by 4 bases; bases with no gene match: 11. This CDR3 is CATSDRDRVGFYGYTF. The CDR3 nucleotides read TGTGCCACCAGTGACAGAGACAGGGTCGGTTTCTATGGCTACACCTTC.

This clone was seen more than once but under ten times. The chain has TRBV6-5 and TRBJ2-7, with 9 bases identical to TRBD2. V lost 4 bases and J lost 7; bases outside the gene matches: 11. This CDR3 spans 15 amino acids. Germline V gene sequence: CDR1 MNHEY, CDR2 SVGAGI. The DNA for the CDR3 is TGTGCCAGCAGTTTTCGCGGGGGGGCCCTGGAGGAGCAGTACTTC. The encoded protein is CASSFRGGALEEQYF.

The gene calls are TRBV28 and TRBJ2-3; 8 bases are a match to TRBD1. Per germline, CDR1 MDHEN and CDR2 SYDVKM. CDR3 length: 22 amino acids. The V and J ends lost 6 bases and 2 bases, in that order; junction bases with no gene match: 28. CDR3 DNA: TGTGCCAGCAGAACAGCAGGGGGCGCTAGGTTTTCTGCCCTAAATTACACAGATACGCAGTATTTT. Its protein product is CASRTAGGARFSALNYTDTQYF.

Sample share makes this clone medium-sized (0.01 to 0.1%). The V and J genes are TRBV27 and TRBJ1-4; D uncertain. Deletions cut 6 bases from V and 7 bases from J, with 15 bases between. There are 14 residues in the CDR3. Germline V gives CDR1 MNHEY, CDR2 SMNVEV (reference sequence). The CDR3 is CASRPGSPTEKLFF. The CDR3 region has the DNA TGTGCCAGCAGACCCGGGTCCCCGACTGAAAAACTGTTTTTT.

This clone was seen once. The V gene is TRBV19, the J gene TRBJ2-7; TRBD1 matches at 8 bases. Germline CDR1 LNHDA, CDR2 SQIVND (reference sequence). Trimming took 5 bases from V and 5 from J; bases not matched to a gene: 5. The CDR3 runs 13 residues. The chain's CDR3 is CASSRTGWDEQYF. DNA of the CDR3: TGTGCCAGTAGTCGGACAGGGTGGGACGAGCAGTACTTC.

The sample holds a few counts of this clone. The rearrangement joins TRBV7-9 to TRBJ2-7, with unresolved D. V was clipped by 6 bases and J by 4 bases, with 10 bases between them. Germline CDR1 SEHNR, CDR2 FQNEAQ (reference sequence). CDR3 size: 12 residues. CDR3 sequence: CASRADGYEQYF. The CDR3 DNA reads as TGTGCCAGCAGAGCCGACGGGTACGAGCAGTACTTC. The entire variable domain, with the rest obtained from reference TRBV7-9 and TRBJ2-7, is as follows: DTGVSQNPRHKITKRGQNVTFRCDPISEHNRLYWYRQTLGQGPEFLTYFQNEAQLEKSRLLSDRFSAERPKGSFSTLEIQRTEQGDSAMYLCASRADGYEQYFGPGTRLTVT.